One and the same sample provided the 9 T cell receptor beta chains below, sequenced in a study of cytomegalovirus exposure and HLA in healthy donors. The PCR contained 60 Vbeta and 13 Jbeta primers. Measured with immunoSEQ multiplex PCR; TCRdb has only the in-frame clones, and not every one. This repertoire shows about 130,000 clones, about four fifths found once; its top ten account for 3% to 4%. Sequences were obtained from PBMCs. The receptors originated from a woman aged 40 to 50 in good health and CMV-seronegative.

The CDR3 loop is CASSPGTSGGPYNEQFF. CDR3 DNA: TGTGCCAGCAGCCCCGGGACTAGCGGGGGGCCGTACAATGAGCAGTTCTTC. The genes are TRBV13 and TRBJ2-1; 15 nucleotides align to TRBD2. The V and J ends lost 5 bases and 4 bases, in that order; junction bases with no gene match: 6. This CDR3 has 17 residues. In germline, CDR1 is PRHDT, CDR2 FYEKMQ (reference sequence).

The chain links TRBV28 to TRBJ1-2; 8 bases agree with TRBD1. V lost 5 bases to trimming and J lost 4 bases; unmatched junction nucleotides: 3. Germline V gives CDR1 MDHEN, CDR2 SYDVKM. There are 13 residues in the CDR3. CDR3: CASSPGGGYGYTF. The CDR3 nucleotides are TGTGCCAGCAGTCCAGGGGGCGGCTATGGCTACACCTTC.

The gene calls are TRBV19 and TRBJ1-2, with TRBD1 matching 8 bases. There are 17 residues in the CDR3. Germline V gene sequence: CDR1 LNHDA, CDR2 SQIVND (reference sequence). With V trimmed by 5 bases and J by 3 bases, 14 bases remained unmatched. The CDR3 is CASSAGTGFVRDYGYTF. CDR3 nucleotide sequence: TGTGCCAGTAGTGCCGGGACAGGATTTGTTCGAGACTATGGCTACACCTTC.

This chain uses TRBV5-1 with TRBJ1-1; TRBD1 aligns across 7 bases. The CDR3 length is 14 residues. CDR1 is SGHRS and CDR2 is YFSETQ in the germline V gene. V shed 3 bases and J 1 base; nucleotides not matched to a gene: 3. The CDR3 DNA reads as TGCGCCAGCAGCTGGAGGGGGCGGAACACTGAAGCTTTCTTT. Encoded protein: CASSWRGRNTEAFF.

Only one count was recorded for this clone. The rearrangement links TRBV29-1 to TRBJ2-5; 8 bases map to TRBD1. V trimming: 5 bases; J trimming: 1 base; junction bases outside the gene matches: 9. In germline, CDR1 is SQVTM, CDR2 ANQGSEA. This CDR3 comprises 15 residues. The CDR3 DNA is TGCAGCGTTCTGCCCGGGACAGGCACCCAAGAGACCCAGTACTTC. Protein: CSVLPGTGTQETQYF.

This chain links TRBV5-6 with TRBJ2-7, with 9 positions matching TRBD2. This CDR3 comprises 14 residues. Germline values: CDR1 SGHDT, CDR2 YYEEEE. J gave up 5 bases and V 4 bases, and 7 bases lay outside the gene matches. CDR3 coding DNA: TGTGCCAGCAGCCTAAGGACTAGCGCCCACGAGCAGTACTTC. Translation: CASSLRTSAHEQYF. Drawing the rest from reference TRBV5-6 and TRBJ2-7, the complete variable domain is DAGVTQSPTHLIKTRGQQVTLRCSPKSGHDTVSWYQQALGQGPQFIFQYYEEEERQRGNFPDRFSGHQFPNYSSELNVNALLLGDSALYLCASSLRTSAHEQYFGPGTRLTVT.

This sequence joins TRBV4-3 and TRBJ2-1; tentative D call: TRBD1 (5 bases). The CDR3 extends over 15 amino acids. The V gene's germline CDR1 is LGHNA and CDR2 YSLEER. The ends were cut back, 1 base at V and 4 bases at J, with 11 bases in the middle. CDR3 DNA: TGCGCCAGCAGCCAAGCCTTGGGGCCGTACAATGAGCAGTTCTTC. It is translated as CASSQALGPYNEQFF.

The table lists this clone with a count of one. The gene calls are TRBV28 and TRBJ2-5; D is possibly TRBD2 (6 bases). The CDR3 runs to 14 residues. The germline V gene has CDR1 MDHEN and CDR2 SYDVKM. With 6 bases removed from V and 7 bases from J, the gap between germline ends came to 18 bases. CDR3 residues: CASSTSEGPSTQYF. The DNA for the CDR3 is TGTGCCAGCAGCACTTCGGAGGGCCCTTCGACCCAGTACTTC.

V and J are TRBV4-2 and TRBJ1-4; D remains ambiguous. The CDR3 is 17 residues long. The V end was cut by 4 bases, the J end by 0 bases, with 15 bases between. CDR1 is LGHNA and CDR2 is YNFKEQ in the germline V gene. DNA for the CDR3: TGTGCCAGCAGCCTCCGAGACGGGGTTGCAACTAATGAAAAACTGTTTTTT. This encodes CASSLRDGVATNEKLFF.